The clone carrying this T cell receptor (beta chain) was found a few times. Antigen specificity is unknown. The sample originates from a study of response to subunit inactivated influenza vaccine. TCRdb processed the RT-PCR reads anew with MiXCR; each CDR3 protein has one entry. This table holds a few hundred thousand distinct CDR3 sequences, 22% found once. The ends lost 0 bases at V and 0 bases at J; junction bases unmatched: 5. This CDR3 region has 17 residues. Germline assignment: CDR1 DFQATT and CDR2 SNEGSKA (reference sequence). Overall study findings and caveats: Authors suggested each seasonal flu vaccination may recruit only limited numbers of new T cells.

Specimen: PBMCs from blood, collected 21 months after vaccination. This TCR was sampled from a man between 50 and 75 years old who received an inactivated influenza vaccine. This chain uses TRBV20-1 with TRBJ2-2, with 9 bases fitting TRBD2. In DNA form, the CDR3 reads TGCAGTGCTAGAGAGGGAGCGGGAGGATCGAACACCGGGGAGCTGTTTTTT. This sequence encodes CSAREGAGGSNTGELFF.